This TCR beta chain was profiled in a study of T cells in Graves' hyperthyroidism and ophthalmopathy. RNA transcripts served as the template for amplifying TCR beta CDR3 regions. An initial round of RT-PCR targeting the TCR CDR3 relied on the HTBI primer set. MiXCR, applied by TCRdb to the multiplex PCR reads, yields one record per CDR3 protein. The top ten hold 5% to 6% of the sample, which has roughly 380,000 distinct CDR3 sequences, roughly 13% seen once. Specimen: blood. The clonotype comes from a woman younger than 35 with Graves' hyperthyroidism.

The CDR3 DNA reads as TGTGCCAGCAGGGGGACAGATAGCTCCTACGAGCAGTACTTC. Its protein is CASRGTDSSYEQYF. This rearrangement joins TRBV6-2 or TRBV6-3 to TRBJ2-7, with 7 bases aligning to TRBD1. CDR1 and CDR2 from the germline V gene are MNHEY and SVGEGT. Trimming took 6 bases from V and 0 from J; bases not matched to a gene: 5. CDR3 length equals 14 residues.